This is a list of T cell receptor beta chains from one sample in a study of CD8 T cell repertoires and HIV-1 epitope variants. The antigens these receptors bind are not known. Profiled with immunoSEQ multiplex PCR; TCRdb holds only in-frame clones, not every one. In the table there are under 7,500 clones, about 65% of which are singletons. Sequencing used cultured CD8+ T cells derived from PBMCs. All receptors come from a male donor with HIV. Both conserved end residues are part of each CDR3. Fields, in order: D gene, clone size, V gene, J gene, CDR3 DNA, CDR3 protein. A D gene is named only where the DNA matches it firmly. Expanded clones get a size class; other rows say once, few or many, or leave the size out.

d_call: .; clone_size: .; v_call: TRBV6-5; j_call: TRBJ1-6; cdr3_nt: TGTGCCAGCAGGATCTCACAGGGAGTAAATTCACCCCTCCACTTT; cdr3_aa: CASRISQGVNSPLHF
d_call: TRBD1; clone_size: .; v_call: TRBV27; j_call: TRBJ1-1; cdr3_nt: TGTGCCAGCAGTTTCGGGACAGGGGCAGCTTTCTTT; cdr3_aa: CASSFGTGAAFF
d_call: TRBD1; clone_size: few; v_call: TRBV7-1; j_call: TRBJ2-7; cdr3_nt: TGTGCCAGCAGCTTGGGACAGTACCTTCGTGAGCAGTACTTC; cdr3_aa: CASSLGQYLREQYF
d_call: .; clone_size: .; v_call: TRBV2; j_call: TRBJ2-3; cdr3_nt: TGTGCCAGCAGTCCCGGGCAGAATACGCAGTATTTT; cdr3_aa: CASSPGQNTQYF
d_call: .; clone_size: .; v_call: TRBV5-1; j_call: TRBJ2-3; cdr3_nt: TGCGCCAGCAGCTTGGACCAGGGGGCGGGAGACACAGATACGCAGTATTTT; cdr3_aa: CASSLDQGAGDTDTQYF
d_call: TRBD1; clone_size: .; v_call: TRBV28; j_call: TRBJ1-6; cdr3_nt: TGTGCCAGCAGGGATGGACAGGCGCGGTCACCCCTCCACTTT; cdr3_aa: CASRDGQARSPLHF
d_call: TRBD1; clone_size: few; v_call: TRBV7-9; j_call: TRBJ2-7; cdr3_nt: TGTGCCAGCAGCTTGGGACAGTACCTTCGTGAGCAGTACTTC; cdr3_aa: CASSLGQYLREQYF
d_call: .; clone_size: .; v_call: TRBV2; j_call: TRBJ1-1; cdr3_nt: TGTGCCACCCAAGCCCCAGGGGCTGAAGCTTTCTTT; cdr3_aa: CATQAPGAEAFF
d_call: .; clone_size: .; v_call: TRBV6-6; j_call: TRBJ2-1; cdr3_nt: TGTGCCAGCAGTTACGAAAACCCTAACAATGAGCAGTTCTTC; cdr3_aa: CASSYENPNNEQFF
d_call: TRBD1; clone_size: .; v_call: TRBV29-1; j_call: TRBJ2-1; cdr3_nt: TGCAGCGTCATGGGAGGGACAGGGGAGAATGAGCAGTTCTTC; cdr3_aa: CSVMGGTGENEQFF
d_call: TRBD1; clone_size: .; v_call: TRBV7-9; j_call: TRBJ2-1; cdr3_nt: TGTGCCAGCAGCATCGGACAGGGGGCGGGGGAGCAGTTCTTC; cdr3_aa: CASSIGQGAGEQFF
d_call: .; clone_size: few; v_call: TRBV4-2; j_call: TRBJ1-1; cdr3_nt: TGTGCCAGCAGCCCCTCTGGGGTTGAAGCTTTCTTT; cdr3_aa: CASSPSGVEAFF
d_call: TRBD1; clone_size: .; v_call: TRBV28; j_call: TRBJ1-3; cdr3_nt: TGTGCCAGCAGCCCCCCGACAGGGGTGGGAAACACCATATATTTT; cdr3_aa: CASSPPTGVGNTIYF
d_call: .; clone_size: .; v_call: TRBV4-3; j_call: TRBJ1-2; cdr3_nt: TGCGCCAGCAGCCAAGATTTTGCGGCAGTTCTTGGCGGCTACACCTTC; cdr3_aa: CASSQDFAAVLGGYTF
d_call: .; clone_size: .; v_call: TRBV7-9; j_call: TRBJ2-2; cdr3_nt: TGTGCCAGCAGCTTACTGGGACCGAACACCGGGGAGCTGTTTTTT; cdr3_aa: CASSLLGPNTGELFF
d_call: .; clone_size: .; v_call: TRBV19; j_call: TRBJ1-1; cdr3_nt: TGTGCCAGTGGCGCCCAGGGAACTGAAGCTTTCTTT; cdr3_aa: CASGAQGTEAFF
d_call: .; clone_size: .; v_call: TRBV29-1; j_call: TRBJ2-4; cdr3_nt: TGCAGCGTTCGGGCGGCCCTAGCCAAAAACATTCAGTACTTC; cdr3_aa: CSVRAALAKNIQYF
d_call: .; clone_size: .; v_call: TRBV19; j_call: TRBJ2-7; cdr3_nt: TGTGCCAGTAGTACGGGTCTTAAGTACGAGCAGTACTTC; cdr3_aa: CASSTGLKYEQYF
d_call: TRBD2; clone_size: .; v_call: TRBV9; j_call: TRBJ2-7; cdr3_nt: TGTGCCAGCAGCGTAGGACTAGCGAGGTATTCCTACGAGCAGTACTTC; cdr3_aa: CASSVGLARYSYEQYF
d_call: .; clone_size: .; v_call: TRBV7-9; j_call: TRBJ2-5; cdr3_nt: TGTGCCAGCAGCTCAGGGCTGGAGACCCAGTACTTC; cdr3_aa: CASSSGLETQYF
d_call: TRBD2; clone_size: .; v_call: TRBV15; j_call: TRBJ2-3; cdr3_nt: TGTGCCACCAGCTCCTCCCTAGCGGGGCTCACAGATACGCAGTATTTT; cdr3_aa: CATSSSLAGLTDTQYF
d_call: .; clone_size: few; v_call: TRBV6-5; j_call: TRBJ1-5; cdr3_nt: TGTGCCAGCAGTCCCTATAGCAATCAGCCCCAGCATTTT; cdr3_aa: CASSPYSNQPQHF
d_call: TRBD2; clone_size: .; v_call: TRBV9; j_call: TRBJ2-1; cdr3_nt: TGTGCCAGCAGCGTAGAGGGACTAGCGGGGGAATACAATGAGCAGTTCTTC; cdr3_aa: CASSVEGLAGEYNEQFF
d_call: TRBD1; clone_size: .; v_call: TRBV5-1; j_call: TRBJ2-3; cdr3_nt: TGCGCCAGCAGCAGGGGGACAGCTATCGGGGCAGATACGCAGTATTTT; cdr3_aa: CASSRGTAIGADTQYF
d_call: .; clone_size: once; v_call: TRBV5-6; j_call: TRBJ2-1; cdr3_nt: TGTGCCAGCAGCTTGGGGTTGAGGGGGGCCTTGGGTGAGCAGTTCTTC; cdr3_aa: CASSLGLRGALGEQFF
d_call: TRBD1; clone_size: .; v_call: TRBV2; j_call: TRBJ2-1; cdr3_nt: TGTGCCAGCAGTGGGGGACAGGGGAGGAATGAGCAGTTCTTC; cdr3_aa: CASSGGQGRNEQFF
d_call: .; clone_size: .; v_call: TRBV6-5; j_call: TRBJ2-7; cdr3_nt: TGTGCCAGCAGTGTACAGAGCTCCTACGAGCAGTACTTC; cdr3_aa: CASSVQSSYEQYF